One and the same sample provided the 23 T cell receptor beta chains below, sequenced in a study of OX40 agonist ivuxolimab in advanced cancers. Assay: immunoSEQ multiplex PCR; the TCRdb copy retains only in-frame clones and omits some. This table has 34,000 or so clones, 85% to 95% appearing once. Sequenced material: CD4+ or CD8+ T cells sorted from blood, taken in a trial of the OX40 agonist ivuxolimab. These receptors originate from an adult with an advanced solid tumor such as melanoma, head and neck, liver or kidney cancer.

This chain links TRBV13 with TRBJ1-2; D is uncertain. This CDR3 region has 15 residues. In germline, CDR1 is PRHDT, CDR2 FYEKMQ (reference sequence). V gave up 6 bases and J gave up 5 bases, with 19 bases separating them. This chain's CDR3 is CASSRGNVYWYGYTF. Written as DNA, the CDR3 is TGTGCCAGCAGTCGGGGAAACGTTTATTGGTATGGCTACACCTTC.

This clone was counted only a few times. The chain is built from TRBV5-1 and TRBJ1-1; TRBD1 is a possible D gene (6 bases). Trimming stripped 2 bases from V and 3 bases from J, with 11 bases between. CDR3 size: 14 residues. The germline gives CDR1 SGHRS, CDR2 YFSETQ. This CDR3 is CASSLEQGYTEAFF. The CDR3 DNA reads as TGCGCCAGCAGCTTAGAGCAGGGGTACACTGAAGCTTTCTTT.

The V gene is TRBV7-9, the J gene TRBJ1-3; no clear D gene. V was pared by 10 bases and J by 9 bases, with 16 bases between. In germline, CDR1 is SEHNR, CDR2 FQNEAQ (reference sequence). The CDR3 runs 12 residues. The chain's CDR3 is CATDGAAGTIYF. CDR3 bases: TGTGCCACCGACGGTGCGGCGGGCACCATATATTTT.

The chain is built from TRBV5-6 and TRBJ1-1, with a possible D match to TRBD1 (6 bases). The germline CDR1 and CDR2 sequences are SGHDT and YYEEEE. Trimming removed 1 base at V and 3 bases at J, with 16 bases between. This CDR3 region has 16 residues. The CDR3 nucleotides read TGTGCCAGCAGCTTGTACTTAGAAGGGGGATACACTGAAGCTTTCTTT. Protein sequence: CASSLYLEGGYTEAFF.

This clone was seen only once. CDR3 sequence (DNA): TGTGCCAGCAGCCTACAGGGGTGGAACACTGAAGCTTTCTTT. It codes for CASSLQGWNTEAFF. V and J are TRBV6-1 and TRBJ1-1, with 7 bases matching TRBD1. The CDR3 extends over 14 amino acids. Germline CDR1 is MNHNS and CDR2 is SASEGT. V was pared by 6 bases and J by 1 base, with 5 bases of the junction left unmatched.

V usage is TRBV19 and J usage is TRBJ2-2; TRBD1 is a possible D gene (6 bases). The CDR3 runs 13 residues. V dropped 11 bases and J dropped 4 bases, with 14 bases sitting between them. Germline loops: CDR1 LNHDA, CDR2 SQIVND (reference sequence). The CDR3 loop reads CAARQGFTGELFF. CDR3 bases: TGTGCCGCACGGCAGGGGTTCACCGGGGAGCTGTTTTTT.

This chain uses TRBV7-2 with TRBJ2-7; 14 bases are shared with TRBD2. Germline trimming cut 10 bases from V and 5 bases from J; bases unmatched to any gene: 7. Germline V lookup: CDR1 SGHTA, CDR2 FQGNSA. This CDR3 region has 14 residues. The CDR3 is CATRLAGGSDEQYF. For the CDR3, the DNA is TGTGCCACCAGACTAGCGGGAGGGAGCGACGAGCAGTACTTC.

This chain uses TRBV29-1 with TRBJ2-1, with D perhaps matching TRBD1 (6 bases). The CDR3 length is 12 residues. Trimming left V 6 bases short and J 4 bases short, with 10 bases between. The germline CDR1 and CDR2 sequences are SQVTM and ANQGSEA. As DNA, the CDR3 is TGCAGCGTGAACGACAGGTACAATGAGCAGTTCTTC. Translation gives CSVNDRYNEQFF.

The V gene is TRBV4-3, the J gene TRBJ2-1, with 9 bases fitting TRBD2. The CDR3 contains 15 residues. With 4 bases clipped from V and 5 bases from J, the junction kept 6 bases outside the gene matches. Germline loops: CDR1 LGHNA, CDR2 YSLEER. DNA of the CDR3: TGCGCCAGCAGCCCCTTTGCGGGAGGGAACAATGAGCAGTTCTTC. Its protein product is CASSPFAGGNNEQFF.

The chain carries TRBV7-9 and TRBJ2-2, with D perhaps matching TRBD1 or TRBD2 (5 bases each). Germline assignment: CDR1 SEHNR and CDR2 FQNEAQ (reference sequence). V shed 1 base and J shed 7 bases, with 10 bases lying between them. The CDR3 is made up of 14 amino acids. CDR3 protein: CASSLESRGGELFF. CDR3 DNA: TGTGCCAGCAGCTTAGAATCGAGGGGCGGGGAGCTGTTTTTT.

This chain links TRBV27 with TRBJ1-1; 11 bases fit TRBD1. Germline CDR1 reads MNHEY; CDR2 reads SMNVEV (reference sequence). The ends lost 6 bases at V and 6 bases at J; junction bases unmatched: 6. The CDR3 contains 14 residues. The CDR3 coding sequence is TGTGCCAGCAGAGCGGACAGGGGGCATCCTGAAGCTTTCTTT. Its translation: CASRADRGHPEAFF.

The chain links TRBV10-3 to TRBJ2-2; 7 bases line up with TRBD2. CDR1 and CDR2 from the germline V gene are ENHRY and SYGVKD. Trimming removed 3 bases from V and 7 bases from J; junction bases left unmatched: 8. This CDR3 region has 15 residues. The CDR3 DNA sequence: TGTGCCATCAGTGATCCGGGGGGTGTGGGCGGGGAGCTGTTTTTT. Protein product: CAISDPGGVGGELFF.

The CDR3 reads CAWSGRTDKFLYEQYF. The CDR3 nucleotides read TGTGCCTGGAGTGGGAGGACGGATAAATTTCTCTACGAGCAGTACTTC. The V gene is TRBV30, the J gene TRBJ2-7; possible D gene TRBD2, 5 bases. Trimming pared 1 base from V and 3 bases from J, leaving 19 bases between. The CDR3 has 16 residues. CDR1 and CDR2 (germline): GTSNPN, SVGIG (reference sequence).

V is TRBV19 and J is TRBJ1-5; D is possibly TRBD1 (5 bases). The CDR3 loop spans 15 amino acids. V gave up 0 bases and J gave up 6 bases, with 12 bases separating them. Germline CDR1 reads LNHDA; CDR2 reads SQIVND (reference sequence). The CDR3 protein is CASSIDPGTGQPQHF. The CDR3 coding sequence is TGTGCCAGTAGTATAGATCCGGGGACCGGTCAGCCCCAGCATTTT.

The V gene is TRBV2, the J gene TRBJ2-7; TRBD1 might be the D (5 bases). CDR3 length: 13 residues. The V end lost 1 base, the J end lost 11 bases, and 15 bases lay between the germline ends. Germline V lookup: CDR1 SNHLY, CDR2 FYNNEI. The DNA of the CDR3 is TGTGCCAGCAGTGAAGAGGGGTGGACGGAAGAGTACGTC. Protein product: CASSEEGWTEEYV.

The CDR3 protein is CASSFLAGLTGELFF. The CDR3 coding sequence is TGTGCCAGCAGCTTTCTAGCGGGACTTACCGGGGAGCTGTTTTTT. The V gene is TRBV7-3, the J gene TRBJ2-2; 9 nucleotides align to TRBD2. From germline, CDR1 is SGHTA and CDR2 FQGTGA. Unmatched junction bases numbered 4, after V lost 3 bases and J lost 5 bases. The CDR3 runs to 15 residues.

CDR3 in amino acids: CASSVGASGVETQYF. The CDR3, as DNA: TGTGCCAGCAGCGTAGGGGCCAGTGGGGTGGAGACCCAGTACTTC. This chain uses TRBV9 with TRBJ2-5, with D unclear. The CDR3 extends over 15 amino acids. The V gene's germline CDR1 is SGDLS and CDR2 YYNGEE. V was clipped by 0 bases and J by 5 bases, with 14 bases between them.

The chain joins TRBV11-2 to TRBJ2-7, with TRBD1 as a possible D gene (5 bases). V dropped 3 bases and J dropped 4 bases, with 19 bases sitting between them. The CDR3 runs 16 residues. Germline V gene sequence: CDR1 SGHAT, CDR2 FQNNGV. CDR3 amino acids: CASSFSGAAFEYEQYV. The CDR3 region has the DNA TGTGCCAGCAGCTTTTCTGGGGCGGCGTTCGAATACGAGCAGTACGTC.

The CDR3 nucleotides read TGTGCCAGCAAACTAGCGGGGACCTACAATGAGCAGTTCTTC. This sequence encodes CASKLAGTYNEQFF. This chain uses TRBV27 with TRBJ2-1, with 10 bases aligning to TRBD2. J was trimmed by 2 bases and V by 7 bases; bases with no gene match: 2. The CDR3 is 14 amino acids. CDR1 MNHEY and CDR2 SMNVEV come from the germline V gene (reference sequence).

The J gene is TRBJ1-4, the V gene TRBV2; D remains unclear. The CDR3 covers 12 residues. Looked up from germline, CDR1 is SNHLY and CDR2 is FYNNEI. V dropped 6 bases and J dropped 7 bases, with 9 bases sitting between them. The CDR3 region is CASRAWSEKLFF. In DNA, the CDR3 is TGTGCCAGCAGAGCTTGGAGTGAAAAACTGTTTTTT.

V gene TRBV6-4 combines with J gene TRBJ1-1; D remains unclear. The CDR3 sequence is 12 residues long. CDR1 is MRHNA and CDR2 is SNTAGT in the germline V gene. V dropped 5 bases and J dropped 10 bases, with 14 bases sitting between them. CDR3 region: CASSPRVLIAFF. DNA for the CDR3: TGTGCCAGCAGTCCCCGAGTTTTGATAGCTTTCTTT.

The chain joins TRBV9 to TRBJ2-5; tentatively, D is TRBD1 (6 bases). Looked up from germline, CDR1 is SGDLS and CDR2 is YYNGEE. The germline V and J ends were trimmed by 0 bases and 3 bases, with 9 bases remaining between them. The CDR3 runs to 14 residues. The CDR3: CASSVEGVEETQYF. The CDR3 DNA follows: TGTGCCAGCAGCGTAGAGGGGGTTGAAGAGACCCAGTACTTC.

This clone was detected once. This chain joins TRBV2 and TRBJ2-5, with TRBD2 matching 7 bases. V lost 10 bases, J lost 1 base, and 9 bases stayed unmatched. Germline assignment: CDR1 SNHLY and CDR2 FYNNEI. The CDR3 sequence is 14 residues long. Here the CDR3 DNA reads TGTGCCACCTCAGCGGGGATAGGCCAAGAGACCCAGTACTTC. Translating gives CATSAGIGQETQYF.